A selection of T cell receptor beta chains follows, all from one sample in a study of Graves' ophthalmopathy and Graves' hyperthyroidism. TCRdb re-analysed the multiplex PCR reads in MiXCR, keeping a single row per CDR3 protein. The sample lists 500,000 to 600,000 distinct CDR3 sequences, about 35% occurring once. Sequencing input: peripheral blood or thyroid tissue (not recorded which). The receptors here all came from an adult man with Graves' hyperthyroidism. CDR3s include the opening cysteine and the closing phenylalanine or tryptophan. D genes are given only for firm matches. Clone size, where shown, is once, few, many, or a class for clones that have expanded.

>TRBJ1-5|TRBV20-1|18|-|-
CSARGPGGGALLSQPQHF
TGCAGTGCTAGAGGCCCCGGGGGAGGGGCATTGTTGAGTCAGCCCCAGCATTTT
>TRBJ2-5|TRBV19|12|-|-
CASSLNGGTQYF
TGTGCCAGTAGTTTGAACGGGGGGACCCAGTACTTC
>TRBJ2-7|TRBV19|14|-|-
CASSISSPTYEQYF
TGTGCCAGTAGTATCTCGAGTCCTACCTACGAGCAGTACTTC
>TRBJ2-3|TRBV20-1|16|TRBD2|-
CRATGTSGGGSDTQYF
TGCAGGGCAACCGGGACTAGCGGTGGTGGATCAGATACGCAGTATTTT
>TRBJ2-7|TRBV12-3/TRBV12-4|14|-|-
CATTIGGRGNEQYF
TGTGCCACCACAATAGGGGGGAGGGGCAATGAGCAGTACTTC
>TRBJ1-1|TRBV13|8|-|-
CASSKAFF
TGTGCCAGCAGCAAAGCTTTCTTT
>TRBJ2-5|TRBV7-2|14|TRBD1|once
CASRQTGGNETQYF
TGTGCCAGCAGGCAGACAGGGGGTAATGAGACCCAGTACTTC
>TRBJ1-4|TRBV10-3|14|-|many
CAISDRQPYEKLFF
TGTGCCATCAGTGACCGACAACCATATGAAAAACTGTTTTTT
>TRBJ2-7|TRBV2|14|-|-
CASSEQGSGYEQYF
TGTGCCAGCAGTGAACAGGGGAGCGGCTACGAGCAGTACTTC
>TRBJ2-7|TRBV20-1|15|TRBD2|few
CSAQKVAGGGYEQYF
TGCAGTGCCCAAAAGGTAGCGGGAGGGGGATACGAGCAGTACTTC
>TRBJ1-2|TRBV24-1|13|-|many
CATSDLLSGGYTF
TGTGCCACCAGTGATTTGCTATCTGGCGGCTACACCTTC
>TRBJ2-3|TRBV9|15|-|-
CASSVGRGSTDTQYF
TGTGCCAGCAGCGTAGGGAGGGGGAGCACAGATACGCAGTATTTT
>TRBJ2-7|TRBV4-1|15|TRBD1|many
CASSPGTGAIYEQYF
TGCGCCAGCAGCCCAGGGACAGGGGCTATCTACGAGCAGTACTTC
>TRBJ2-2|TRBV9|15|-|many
CASSVEQANTGELFF
TGTGCCAGCAGCGTAGAACAGGCGAACACCGGGGAGCTGTTTTTT
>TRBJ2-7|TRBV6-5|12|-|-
CASGGSGGEQYF
TGTGCCAGCGGGGGTTCCGGCGGCGAGCAGTACTTC
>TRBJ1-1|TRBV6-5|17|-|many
CASSYGALGRVNTEAFF
TGTGCCAGCAGTTACGGGGCGTTAGGCAGAGTGAACACTGAAGCTTTCTTT
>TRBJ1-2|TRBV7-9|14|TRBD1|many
CASSSPGQGSGYTF
TGTGCCAGCAGCTCGCCGGGACAGGGTTCTGGCTACACCTTC
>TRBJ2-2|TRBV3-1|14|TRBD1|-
CASRRQGSTGELFF
TGTGCCAGCAGACGACAGGGGAGCACCGGGGAGCTGTTTTTT
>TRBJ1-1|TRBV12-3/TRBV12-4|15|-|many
CASSPIGGGNTEAFF
TGTGCCAGCAGCCCGATTGGGGGTGGGAACACTGAAGCTTTCTTT
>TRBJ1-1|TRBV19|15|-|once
CASSIRAGQHTEAFF
TGTGCCAGTAGTATACGTGCGGGGCAGCACACTGAAGCTTTCTTT
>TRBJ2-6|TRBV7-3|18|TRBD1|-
CASSFTGAPSSGANVLTF
TGTGCCAGCAGCTTTACAGGGGCCCCATCCTCTGGGGCCAACGTCCTGACTTTC
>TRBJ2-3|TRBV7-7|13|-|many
CASSLGAADTQYF
TGTGCTAGCAGCTTGGGGGCGGCAGATACGCAGTATTTT
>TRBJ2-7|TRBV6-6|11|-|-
CASRVFGEQYF
TGTGCCAGCAGGGTATTCGGCGAGCAGTACTTC
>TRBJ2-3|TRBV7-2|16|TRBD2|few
CASSAQLAGATDTQYF
TGTGCCAGCAGCGCTCAACTAGCGGGGGCCACAGATACGCAGTATTTT
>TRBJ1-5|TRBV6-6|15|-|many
CASSYFPSPNQPQHF
TGTGCCAGCAGTTACTTCCCCAGCCCCAATCAGCCCCAGCATTTT
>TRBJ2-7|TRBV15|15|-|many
CATSRDTTHYYEQYF
TGTGCCACCAGCAGAGATACGACACATTACTACGAGCAGTACTTC
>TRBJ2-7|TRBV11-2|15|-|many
CASSLVTSGRVEQYF
TGTGCCAGCAGCTTAGTAACCTCGGGTAGGGTCGAGCAGTACTTC
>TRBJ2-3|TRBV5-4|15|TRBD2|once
CASRPTAGSTDTQYF
TGTGCCAGCAGACCTACAGCGGGGAGCACAGATACGCAGTATTTT
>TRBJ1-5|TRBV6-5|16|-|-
CASSPRGARVNQPQHF
TGTGCCAGCTCACCCCGGGGAGCGAGGGTCAATCAGCCCCAGCATTTT
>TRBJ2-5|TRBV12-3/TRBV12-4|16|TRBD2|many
CASSFRLAGVVETQYF
TGTGCCAGCAGTTTCAGACTAGCGGGAGTTGTAGAGACCCAGTACTTC
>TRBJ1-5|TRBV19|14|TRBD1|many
CASSTRDSYQPQHF
TGTGCCAGTAGTACCCGGGACAGCTATCAGCCCCAGCATTTT
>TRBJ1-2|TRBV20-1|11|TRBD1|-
CSATGGYGYTF
TGCAGTGCCACAGGGGGGTATGGCTACACCTTC